A selection of T cell receptor beta chains follows, all from one sample in a study of CD8 T cells in Susac syndrome. A single record per CDR3 protein comes from TCRdb applying MiXCR to the immunoSEQ multiplex PCR reads. The sample has 180,000 or so distinct CDR3 sequences, just under 95% seen once. The sample comprised CD4+ T cells from PBMCs. Receptors were obtained from a human donor in good health. The CDR3 runs from the conserved cysteine through the conserved F or W. A D gene is named only where the DNA matches it firmly. A clone size is listed for some rows: how often the clone was seen (once, few, many), or a class if it is expanded.

v_call	d_call	clone_size	j_call	cdr3_nt	cdr3_aa
TRBV20-1	TRBD1	.	TRBJ1-2	TGCAGTGCTGGGGGACAGAACGGCTACACCTTC	CSAGGQNGYTF
TRBV2	.	.	TRBJ1-1	TGTGCCAGCGGGAAATGGAGGGGGATGAACACTGAAGCTTTCTTT	CASGKWRGMNTEAFF
TRBV12-3/TRBV12-4	.	.	TRBJ1-2	TGTGCCAGCAGTTTAAGGCAGAACTATGGCTACACCTTC	CASSLRQNYGYTF
TRBV29-1	TRBD1	.	TRBJ2-6	TGCAGCGTCGACAGCGCCGGGACAGGGGCCACCTCTGGGGCCAACGTCCTGACTTTC	CSVDSAGTGATSGANVLTF
TRBV6-6	.	.	TRBJ1-1	TGTGCCAGCAGCGGCGGCACTGAAGCTTTCTTT	CASSGGTEAFF
TRBV5-1	TRBD1	.	TRBJ2-3	TGCGCCAGCAGCTCGTCACAGGGGGCATTGGATACGCAGTATTTT	CASSSSQGALDTQYF
TRBV2	TRBD1	.	TRBJ2-3	TGTGCCAGCAGTCCACAGGGGACCACAGATACGCAGTATTTT	CASSPQGTTDTQYF
TRBV5-1	TRBD1	.	TRBJ2-7	TGCGCCAGCAGCAAGGACAGGGGCTCCTACGAGCAGTACTTC	CASSKDRGSYEQYF
TRBV5-1	.	.	TRBJ2-2	TGCGCCAGCAGCATGACAGGCAACACCGGGGAGCTGTTTTTT	CASSMTGNTGELFF
TRBV27	.	.	TRBJ1-2	TGTGCCAGCAGTTTATCTCCGGTCGGATCGCTCTATGGCTACACCTTC	CASSLSPVGSLYGYTF
TRBV29-1	TRBD1	.	TRBJ1-2	TGCAGCGTTGGGCGGGACAGCCTGGCCTACACCTTC	CSVGRDSLAYTF
TRBV15	.	.	TRBJ1-2	TGTGCCACCAGCAGGACAGTCACAGAGTATGGCTACACCTTC	CATSRTVTEYGYTF
TRBV20-1	TRBD2	.	TRBJ2-1	TGCAGTGCTAGAATAGCGGGACTCAGGTCCAGTGAGCAGTTCTTC	CSARIAGLRSSEQFF
TRBV2	.	once	TRBJ1-2	TGTGCCAGCAGAGTGACCGTTATGGGTGGCTACACCTTC	CASRVTVMGGYTF
TRBV19	TRBD2	.	TRBJ2-3	TGTGCCAGTACCGGGGTAGCGGGGGCTATCACAGATACGCAGTATTTT	CASTGVAGAITDTQYF
TRBV18	.	.	TRBJ2-2	TGTGCCAGCTCACCGAGCACCGGGGAGCTGTTTTTT	CASSPSTGELFF
TRBV7-2	TRBD2	.	TRBJ2-1	TGTGCCAGCAGCTTAAGGACTAGCGGGGGGGCCGAGGACAATGAGCAGTTCTTC	CASSLRTSGGAEDNEQFF
TRBV7-9	.	.	TRBJ2-7	TGTGCCAGCAGCGAGGGAGTTACTGGGAACGAGCAGTACTTC	CASSEGVTGNEQYF
TRBV12-5	.	.	TRBJ2-7	TGTGCTAGCCAGGGGCGACGGACAGGGAGGGGGTACGAGCAGTACTTC	CASQGRRTGRGYEQYF
TRBV30	.	.	TRBJ1-6	TGTGCCTGGAGTGTACAGGTTTTTTCACCCCTCCACTTT	CAWSVQVFSPLHF
TRBV5-4	.	.	TRBJ2-6	TGTGCCAGCAGCCCCGGGACGGCGCGATCGGGGGCCAACGTCCTGACTTTC	CASSPGTARSGANVLTF
TRBV12-3/TRBV12-4	.	.	TRBJ2-5	TGTGCCAGCAGTTTAGGCTTCCGGGAAGAGACCCAGTACTTC	CASSLGFREETQYF
TRBV30	TRBD1	.	TRBJ1-5	TGTGCCTGGAGCCTACAGGGGTTTAGCAATCAGCCCCAGCATTTT	CAWSLQGFSNQPQHF
TRBV4-3	.	.	TRBJ2-1	TGCGCCAGCAGCCAAGATGGAGCGATCCGTCAGTTCTTC	CASSQDGAIRQFF
TRBV4-3	.	.	TRBJ2-1	TGCGCCAGCAGCCAAGATGGGCCAGGGCATAGGGGAGGTGAGCAGTTCTTC	CASSQDGPGHRGGEQFF
TRBV4-3	TRBD1	.	TRBJ2-4	TGCGCCAGCAGCCAAGTACAGGGGGAAAACATTCAGTACTTC	CASSQVQGENIQYF
TRBV7-2	TRBD2	.	TRBJ2-5	TGTGCCAGCAGCTTAGGGGCGCGGGGGGCCGGGGAGACCCAGTACTTC	CASSLGARGAGETQYF
TRBV7-9	.	.	TRBJ1-1	TGTGCCAGCAGGCCGACACATGGGAACACTGAAGCTTTCTTT	CASRPTHGNTEAFF
TRBV5-1	.	.	TRBJ1-4	TGCGCCAGCAGCTTGGACCTCTATGAAAAACTGTTTTTT	CASSLDLYEKLFF
TRBV12-3/TRBV12-4	.	.	TRBJ2-1	TGTGCCAGCACCGAAGGACAGTACAATGAGCAGTTCTTC	CASTEGQYNEQFF
TRBV12-3/TRBV12-4	.	once	TRBJ1-1	TGTGCCAGCAGTCAAACAGGAAACACTGAAGCTTTCTTT	CASSQTGNTEAFF
TRBV2	.	.	TRBJ2-3	TGTGCCAGCAGACCATTTGGGGATACGCAGTATTTT	CASRPFGDTQYF
TRBV7-2	.	.	TRBJ2-1	TGTGCCAGCAGCTCGGACCTCCTTGAGCAGTTCTTC	CASSSDLLEQFF
TRBV20-1	.	.	TRBJ1-2	TGCAGTGCTAGAGATATCAAGGGGATAATAGGTGGCTACACCTTC	CSARDIKGIIGGYTF
TRBV7-6	.	once	TRBJ1-5	TGTGCCAGACCCCCGAGGGAAAGCAATCAGCCCCAGCATTTT	CARPPRESNQPQHF
TRBV20-1	.	.	TRBJ2-5	TGCAGTGCTAGAGATCGCACCCAAGAGACCCAGTACTTC	CSARDRTQETQYF
TRBV18	.	.	TRBJ2-7	TGTGCCAGCTCACTAGGACCAAGAGTAACCTACGAGCAGTACTTC	CASSLGPRVTYEQYF
TRBV27	TRBD1	once	TRBJ1-6	TGTGCCAGCAGTCCGGACAGGCCGCATAATTCACCCCTCCACTTT	CASSPDRPHNSPLHF
TRBV9	TRBD2	.	TRBJ2-3	TGTGCCAGCAGCCCTAGCGGCAGGTCAGATACGCAGTATTTT	CASSPSGRSDTQYF
TRBV7-8	.	.	TRBJ2-4	TGTGCCAGCAGCCCTACCCTCACATCCCCATTAGCCAAAAACATTCAGTACTTC	CASSPTLTSPLAKNIQYF
TRBV29-1	.	.	TRBJ1-1	TGCAGCGTTCGCCTAGTGGTGAGTGGCACTGAAGCTTTCTTT	CSVRLVVSGTEAFF
TRBV9	.	.	TRBJ2-5	TGTGCCAGCAGCGTAGGGGGGGCCGAGACCCAGTACTTC	CASSVGGAETQYF
TRBV20-1	.	.	TRBJ1-1	TGCAGTGCTCCAAGACAGCCAGATGAAGCTTTCTTT	CSAPRQPDEAFF
TRBV9	.	.	TRBJ2-5	TGTGCCAGCAGCGTAACCGGGGGAGAGACCCAGTACTTC	CASSVTGGETQYF
TRBV12-3/TRBV12-4	.	.	TRBJ1-2	TGTGCCAGCAGACAGGGCACCACCTATGGCTACACCTTC	CASRQGTTYGYTF
TRBV29-1	.	.	TRBJ1-1	TGCAGCGTTGAGTTGGGACCCCCGAACACTGAAGCTTTCTTT	CSVELGPPNTEAFF
TRBV27	.	.	TRBJ1-2	TGTGCCAGCAGTTTACAGGGGCGCATCGGCTACACCTTC	CASSLQGRIGYTF
TRBV2	.	.	TRBJ1-4	TGTGCCAGCAGGGAACAGGGAAGGGGTGAAAAACTGTTTTTT	CASREQGRGEKLFF
TRBV7-2	.	.	TRBJ2-7	TGTGCCAGCAGCTTCGGACCCTTAGAGGGCCACGAGCAGTACTTC	CASSFGPLEGHEQYF
TRBV5-4	.	.	TRBJ2-7	TGTGCCAGCAGCTTGGCGCCGGGGAGCTCCTACGAGCAGTACTTC	CASSLAPGSSYEQYF
TRBV6-5	.	.	TRBJ1-1	TGTGCCAGCAGTTACGGGACGGCGAACACTGAAGCTTTCTTT	CASSYGTANTEAFF
TRBV3-1	.	.	TRBJ2-1	TGTGCCAGCAGCCAAGATCGGGCCAGGACCAACGGGGGAAAAAACAATGAGCAGTTCTTC	CASSQDRARTNGGKNNEQFF
TRBV16	.	.	TRBJ1-6	TGTGCCAGCAGCCAACGTATTCAGTTTAATTCACCCCTCCACTTT	CASSQRIQFNSPLHF
TRBV7-6	TRBD1	.	TRBJ2-5	TGTGCCAGCAGAGGGACAGTTGAGACCCAGTACTTC	CASRGTVETQYF
TRBV20-1	.	.	TRBJ2-6	TGCAGTGCTAGTTTCCTCTCTGGGGCCAACGTCCTGACTTTC	CSASFLSGANVLTF
TRBV20-1	.	.	TRBJ1-2	TGCAGTGCTAGCCTCGTTCAGGCACAGGGAACCGGGGGCTACACCTTC	CSASLVQAQGTGGYTF
TRBV3-1	.	.	TRBJ1-4	TGTGCCAGCAGCCAGATCCCAAATGAAAAACTGTTTTTT	CASSQIPNEKLFF